These 8 T cell receptor beta chains were all obtained from the same sample, sequenced in a study of blood T cell repertoires in COVID-19. TCRdb's copy holds only in-frame clones and misses some; the assay was immunoSEQ multiplex PCR. This sample carries about 380,000 clones, about 80% of them seen once, and the ten largest clones take about 1.2%. The sequencing input was peripheral blood. The receptor set was obtained from a human donor with acute or convalescent COVID-19. The donor label of this sample is uncertain.

The J gene is TRBJ1-4, the V gene TRBV19; 12 nucleotides line up with TRBD1. The CDR3 consists of 16 residues. V lost 5 bases and J lost 4; bases outside the gene matches: 5. Germline-derived CDR1 and CDR2 are LNHDA and SQIVND (reference sequence). The CDR3 bases are TGTGCCAGTAGTCCGGGACAGGGGGCGCGTAATGAAAAACTGTTTTTT. Translation gives CASSPGQGARNEKLFF.

The chain couples TRBV7-2 to TRBJ1-5; D gene ambiguous. V lost 1 base and J lost 2, with 12 bases in between. Germline values: CDR1 SGHTA, CDR2 FQGNSA. This CDR3 is 16 amino acids long. The CDR3 nucleotides are TGTGCCAGCAGCTTAGACCCCCGGAGGGGCAATCAGCCCCAGCATTTT. Translating gives CASSLDPRRGNQPQHF.

This chain uses TRBV7-9 with TRBJ1-1, with D possibly TRBD1 on 6 matching bases. The CDR3 sequence is 14 residues long. The V end lost 5 bases, the J end lost 1 base, and 11 bases lay between the germline ends. Germline CDR1 reads SEHNR; CDR2 reads FQNEAQ (reference sequence). The CDR3 nucleotides read TGTGCCAGCAGCCACGCGGGGGCGAACACTGAAGCTTTCTTT. Its translation is CASSHAGANTEAFF.

This CDR3 is CASSPWTDSSYNSPLHF. As DNA, the CDR3 is TGTGCCAGCAGTCCGTGGACAGACAGCTCCTATAATTCACCCCTCCACTTT. The V and J genes are TRBV28 and TRBJ1-6, with D possibly TRBD1 on 6 matching bases. V gave up 5 bases and J gave up 0 bases, with 14 bases separating them. This CDR3 spans 17 amino acids. The germline CDR1 and CDR2 sequences are MDHEN and SYDVKM.

V gene TRBV30 combines with J gene TRBJ2-7; TRBD1 matches 11 bases. Germline V gene lookup returns CDR1 GTSNPN and CDR2 SVGIG (reference sequence). Unmatched junction bases numbered 11, after V lost 7 bases and J lost 3 bases. This CDR3 comprises 15 residues. The CDR3 spells CALNAFGTGGYEQYF. CDR3 in DNA: TGTGCCTTGAACGCCTTCGGGACAGGGGGCTACGAGCAGTACTTC.

V usage is TRBV7-6 and J usage is TRBJ2-7, with 10 positions matching TRBD2. Trimming cost V 0 bases and J 3 bases; bases outside gene matches: 5. This CDR3 region has 16 residues. Germline CDR1 and CDR2: SGHVS and FNYEAQ. CDR3 protein: CASSLALAGESYEQYF. The CDR3, as DNA: TGTGCCAGCAGCTTAGCGCTAGCGGGAGAAAGCTACGAGCAGTACTTC. Using reference TRBV7-6 and TRBJ2-7 for the parts outside the CDR3, the full variable domain is GAGVSQSPRYKVTKRGQDVALRCDPISGHVSLYWYRQALGQGPEFLTYFNYEAQQDKSGLPNDRFSAERPEGSISTLTIQRTEQRDSAMYRCASSLALAGESYEQYFGPGTRLTVT.

The chain combines TRBV4-1 with TRBJ2-7; the match to TRBD1 covers 7 bases. The germline gives CDR1 MGHRA, CDR2 YSYEKL. This CDR3 comprises 15 residues. V dropped 3 bases and J dropped 0; count of bases not matched to a gene: 5. CDR3 protein: CASSHLGTASYEQYF. In nucleotides, the CDR3 is TGCGCCAGCAGCCACCTCGGGACAGCCTCCTACGAGCAGTACTTC.

This chain links TRBV2 with TRBJ2-5, with 11 nucleotides matching TRBD2. V trimming: 4 bases; J trimming: 0 bases; junction bases outside the gene matches: 1. From germline, CDR1 is SNHLY and CDR2 FYNNEI. CDR3 length: 15 amino acids. The CDR3 coding sequence is TGTGCCAGCAGTGGACTAGCGGGGAACCAAGAGACCCAGTACTTC. It yields the protein CASSGLAGNQETQYF. Looking up the rest from reference TRBV2 and TRBJ2-5 gives the full variable domain: EPEVTQTPSHQVTQMGQEVILRCVPISNHLYFYWYRQILGQKVEFLVSFYNNEISEKSEIFDDQFSVERPDGSNFTLKIRSTKLEDSAMYFCASSGLAGNQETQYFGPGTRLLVL.